This T cell receptor beta chain was sequenced in a study of cytomegalovirus exposure and HLA in healthy donors. General study results and limits: Upon later analysis, HLA-associated TCR beta chains proved more clonally expanded than other, equally common chains.

Trimming took 8 bases from V and 3 from J, leaving 17 bases between them. Per the germline V gene, CDR1 is MNHEY and CDR2 is SMNVEV (reference sequence). This CDR3 has 14 amino acids. This clone was detected a few times. The antigen remains undetermined. Primers included in the PCR were 60 Vbeta and 13 Jbeta primers. Measured with immunoSEQ multiplex PCR; TCRdb has only the in-frame clones, and not every one. The table shows 120,000 to 150,000 clones, with 60% to 80% occurring only once. Sequencing was done on a sample of PBMCs. J is TRBJ2-7 and V is TRBV27, with a tentative D call TRBD2 (7 bases). This TCR came from a woman aged 30 to 39 in good health and CMV-seronegative. The DNA for the CDR3 is TGTGCCAGCCGTAGGGGGGGAGGTTTCTACGAGCAGTACTTC. The encoded protein is CASRRGGGFYEQYF.